The T cell receptor beta chain under discussion was sequenced for a study of T cells after yellow fever vaccination. Study summary: SMART-Seq v4 Ultra Low Input prepared the low-cell-number fractions.

A single record per CDR3 protein comes from TCRdb applying MiXCR to the 5' RACE reads. This table holds 400,000 to 650,000 distinct CDR3 sequences, 21% found once. V shed 1 base and J shed 9 bases, with 11 bases lying between them. This CDR3 is 14 amino acids long. In germline, CDR1 is SGHKS, CDR2 YYEKEE (reference sequence). This clonotype showed up just a few times. The TCR originated in a man between 18 and 29 years old who received the YFV17D yellow fever vaccine. J is TRBJ1-6 and V is TRBV5-5, with D hard to call. This material consisted of PBMCs, taken 20 to 25 days after the first yellow fever vaccination. CDR3 loop: CASSLPGVPSPLHF. The CDR3 coding sequence is TGTGCCAGCAGCTTGCCCGGAGTTCCTTCACCCCTCCACTTT. The complete variable domain, with remaining parts taken from reference TRBV5-5 and TRBJ1-6, reads DAGVTQSPTHLIKTRGQQVTLRCSPISGHKSVSWYQQVLGQGPQFIFQYYEKEERGRGNFPDRFSARQFPNYSSELNVNALLLGDSALYLCASSLPGVPSPLHFGNGTRLTVT.